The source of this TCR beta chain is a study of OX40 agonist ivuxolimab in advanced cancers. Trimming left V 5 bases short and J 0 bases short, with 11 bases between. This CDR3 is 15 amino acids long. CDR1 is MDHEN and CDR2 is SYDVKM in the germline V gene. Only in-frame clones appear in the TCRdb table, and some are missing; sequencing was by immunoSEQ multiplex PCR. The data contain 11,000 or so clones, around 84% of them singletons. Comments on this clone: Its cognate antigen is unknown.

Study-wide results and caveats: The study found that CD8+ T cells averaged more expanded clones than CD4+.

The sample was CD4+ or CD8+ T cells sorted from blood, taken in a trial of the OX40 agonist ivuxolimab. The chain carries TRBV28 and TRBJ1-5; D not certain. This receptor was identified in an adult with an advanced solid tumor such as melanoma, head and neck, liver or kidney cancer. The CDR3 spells CASSPTDYSNQPQHF. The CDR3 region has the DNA TGTGCCAGCAGTCCGACGGATTATAGCAATCAGCCCCAGCATTTT.